These T cell receptor beta chains were read from a single sample in a study of control samples from healthy donors and cancer patients. Clones were read by immunoSEQ multiplex PCR, and TCRdb kept only the in-frame ones, dropping some. The table shows around 64,000 clones, with roughly nine tenths occurring only once. Specimen: PBMCs. All receptors derive from a man in his fifties or sixties with colorectal cancer. Both conserved end residues are part of each CDR3. Fields, in order: CDR3 DNA, CDR3 protein, CDR3 length, V gene, J gene, clone size, D gene. The D gene is left open where the match is weak. Clone size is not always given. Where it is, it says once, few, many or a class for expanded clones.

DNA: TGTGCCAGCAGCGACTATACAGGGGTGAAGCAGTTCTTC; CDR3: CASSDYTGVKQFF; length: 13; V: TRBV2; J: TRBJ2-1; size: -; D: TRBD1
DNA: TGTGCCAGCAGTTACAGGGTAATGTCTGGCTACACCTTC; CDR3: CASSYRVMSGYTF; length: 13; V: TRBV12-3/TRBV12-4; J: TRBJ1-2; size: -; D: -
DNA: TGCGCCAGCACCCCGCGGGGACTACCTATGGAGACCCAGTACTTC; CDR3: CASTPRGLPMETQYF; length: 15; V: TRBV5-1; J: TRBJ2-5; size: -; D: TRBD2
DNA: TGTGCCAGCAGCTCCCATCATGAGCAGTTCTTC; CDR3: CASSSHHEQFF; length: 11; V: TRBV7-9; J: TRBJ2-1; size: -; D: -
DNA: TGCGCCAGCAGCTTGACAGGGACTGGAAACACCATATATTTT; CDR3: CASSLTGTGNTIYF; length: 14; V: TRBV5-1; J: TRBJ1-3; size: once; D: -
DNA: TGTGCCAGCAGTGAATATTGGGGCCAGGCGACCTACGAGCAGTACTTC; CDR3: CASSEYWGQATYEQYF; length: 16; V: TRBV25-1; J: TRBJ2-7; size: once; D: -
DNA: TGTGCCAGCAGTTACAGGGCGGACCAAGAGACCCAGTACTTC; CDR3: CASSYRADQETQYF; length: 14; V: TRBV6-5; J: TRBJ2-5; size: -; D: -
DNA: TGTGCCAGCAGTTCCCTTGGGACAGCGACATATGGCTACACCTTC; CDR3: CASSSLGTATYGYTF; length: 15; V: TRBV6-5; J: TRBJ1-2; size: -; D: TRBD1
DNA: TGTGCCAGCAGTTACTCGTGGACAGGGAGCTACAATGAGCAGTTCTTC; CDR3: CASSYSWTGSYNEQFF; length: 16; V: TRBV6-5; J: TRBJ2-1; size: -; D: TRBD1
DNA: TGTGCCAGCAGTGATGAAAAACTGTTTTTT; CDR3: CASSDEKLFF; length: 10; V: TRBV2; J: TRBJ1-4; size: -; D: -
DNA: TGTGCCATCAGTGTAAGGGATCATACAGAAATAGGCGAGCAGTACTTC; CDR3: CAISVRDHTEIGEQYF; length: 16; V: TRBV10-3; J: TRBJ2-7; size: -; D: -
DNA: TGTGCCACCAGCGGACGGGGTTCAGATGGCTACACCTTC; CDR3: CATSGRGSDGYTF; length: 13; V: TRBV15; J: TRBJ1-2; size: -; D: -
DNA: TGTGCCAGCAGGGAACAGGGAAACTATGGCTACACCTTC; CDR3: CASREQGNYGYTF; length: 13; V: TRBV25-1; J: TRBJ1-2; size: -; D: -
DNA: TGTGCCAGCAACACTAGGAGACGCGATGAGCAGTTCTTC; CDR3: CASNTRRRDEQFF; length: 13; V: TRBV28; J: TRBJ2-1; size: -; D: -
DNA: TGCGCCAGCAGCTTGGGACTAGCCCTCCAAGAGACCCAGTACTTC; CDR3: CASSLGLALQETQYF; length: 15; V: TRBV5-1; J: TRBJ2-5; size: -; D: TRBD2
DNA: TGTGCCAGCAGCCAGAGTGACTATGGCTACACCTTC; CDR3: CASSQSDYGYTF; length: 12; V: TRBV5-4; J: TRBJ1-2; size: -; D: -
DNA: TGTGCCAGCAGCTCCCCCAGGGACGGGGCCCCGCAGTATTTT; CDR3: CASSSPRDGAPQYF; length: 14; V: TRBV11-2; J: TRBJ2-3; size: -; D: -
DNA: TGCAGCGGGGGCCAGCAGAACACCGGGGAGCTGTTTTTT; CDR3: CSGGQQNTGELFF; length: 13; V: TRBV29-1; J: TRBJ2-2; size: -; D: -
DNA: TGTGCCAGTAACCAGAGGGGGGCTCTAATGTCCTCAGATACGCAGTATTTT; CDR3: CASNQRGALMSSDTQYF; length: 17; V: TRBV19; J: TRBJ2-3; size: -; D: -
DNA: TGTGCCAGCAGTAGACAGGGCGACGCCTACGAGCAGTACTTC; CDR3: CASSRQGDAYEQYF; length: 14; V: TRBV2; J: TRBJ2-7; size: -; D: TRBD1
DNA: TGTGCCAGCAGCCTTATGGTTCCGGCAGATACGCAGTATTTT; CDR3: CASSLMVPADTQYF; length: 14; V: TRBV14; J: TRBJ2-3; size: -; D: -
DNA: TGTGCCAGCAGCCTAGTAGGGGGAACGTCCGGGTCACCCCTCCACTTT; CDR3: CASSLVGGTSGSPLHF; length: 16; V: TRBV7-6; J: TRBJ1-6; size: -; D: -
DNA: TGTGCCAGCTCACCACGCTCTGGGGCCAACGTCCTGACTTTC; CDR3: CASSPRSGANVLTF; length: 14; V: TRBV18; J: TRBJ2-6; size: -; D: -
DNA: TGTGCCAGCAGTTTAGAGACGGGTCTGAACACTGAAGCTTTCTTT; CDR3: CASSLETGLNTEAFF; length: 15; V: TRBV28; J: TRBJ1-1; size: -; D: -
DNA: TGTGCCAGCAGCCCCCGCGGGACAGCTGGAAACACCATATATTTT; CDR3: CASSPRGTAGNTIYF; length: 15; V: TRBV2; J: TRBJ1-3; size: -; D: TRBD1
DNA: TGTGCCAGCAGTGCTCAGACTAGCGGGGAAATGTATTTT; CDR3: CASSAQTSGEMYF; length: 13; V: TRBV2; J: TRBJ2-3; size: -; D: TRBD2
DNA: TGTGCCAGCAGTTACTCGGGACGCAGGGGTGAAAAACTGTTTTTT; CDR3: CASSYSGRRGEKLFF; length: 15; V: TRBV6-5; J: TRBJ1-4; size: -; D: -
DNA: TGCGCCAGCCGCCGGGACTCCAACTCTGGAAACACCATATATTTT; CDR3: CASRRDSNSGNTIYF; length: 15; V: TRBV10-2; J: TRBJ1-3; size: -; D: -
DNA: TGCAGCCCCACAGAAGGGAGGCAGCCCCAGCATTTT; CDR3: CSPTEGRQPQHF; length: 12; V: TRBV29-1; J: TRBJ1-5; size: -; D: -
DNA: TGCGCCAGTTCGCCGGGGGCAACTAATGAAAAACTGTTTTTT; CDR3: CASSPGATNEKLFF; length: 14; V: TRBV5-1; J: TRBJ1-4; size: -; D: -
DNA: TGTGCCAGCAGCCATTATGAGGCCAGGGGCTACACCTTC; CDR3: CASSHYEARGYTF; length: 13; V: TRBV3-1/TRBV3-2; J: TRBJ1-2; size: -; D: -
DNA: TGTGCCAGCAGCGTAGGCGCGACAGGGATTCGAGAAAAACTGTTTTTT; CDR3: CASSVGATGIREKLFF; length: 16; V: TRBV9; J: TRBJ1-4; size: few; D: TRBD1
DNA: TGCGCCAGCAGCTTGTGGGCTGGCTCCTACAATGAGCAGTTCTTC; CDR3: CASSLWAGSYNEQFF; length: 15; V: TRBV5-1; J: TRBJ2-1; size: -; D: -
DNA: TGTGCCAGCAGCTTGGCCGCGGCAGGGGGCGTAACCGGGGAGCTGTTTTTT; CDR3: CASSLAAAGGVTGELFF; length: 17; V: TRBV5-4; J: TRBJ2-2; size: -; D: TRBD1
DNA: TGTGCCAGCAGTGATCCGGGACAGGGGACTCAGCCCCAGCATTTT; CDR3: CASSDPGQGTQPQHF; length: 15; V: TRBV2; J: TRBJ1-5; size: -; D: TRBD1
DNA: TGTGCCAGCACAGCCCCCACTGAAGCTTTCTTT; CDR3: CASTAPTEAFF; length: 11; V: TRBV28; J: TRBJ1-1; size: -; D: -